The source of this T cell receptor (beta chain) is a study of cytomegalovirus exposure and HLA in healthy donors. Worth noting for this clone: The antigen is not known.

The PCR used 60 Vbeta and 13 Jbeta primers. The repertoire was sequenced with immunoSEQ multiplex PCR; TCRdb's copy has only in-frame clones and lacks some. The sample lists roughly 180,000 clones, around 80% seen once, with around 2.2% in the top ten. Germline V CDR1 and CDR2: SNHLY, FYNNEI. The CDR3 runs to 14 residues. The V and J ends lost 7 bases and 0 bases respectively, with 11 bases between them. Broader study findings: Equally common other TCR beta chains were less clonally expanded than HLA-associated ones, a later analysis found. The CMV antigen specificity of a few CMV-associated chains was confirmed through in vitro analysis.

The chain recombines TRBV2 with TRBJ2-3, with D perhaps TRBD2 (6 bases). The specimen sequenced was PBMCs. The TCR originated in a woman between 18 and 29 years old in good health and CMV-seropositive. The chain's CDR3 is CASTGGVSTDTQYF. CDR3 bases: TGTGCCAGCACCGGCGGGGTTAGCACAGATACGCAGTATTTT.